These 7 T cell receptor beta chains originate from one sample sequenced in a study of cytomegalovirus exposure and HLA in healthy donors. A multiplex PCR was run with 60 Vbeta primers and 13 Jbeta primers. Using immunoSEQ multiplex PCR, the repertoire was profiled, and TCRdb retains in-frame clones only, with some absent. The sample has more than 85,000 clones; around four fifths are singletons. Sequencing was performed on PBMCs. The receptor set was obtained from a middle-aged man in good health and CMV-seronegative.

CDR3: CASGISGTGGYGYTF. The CDR3 DNA is TGTGCTAGTGGCATATCCGGGACAGGGGGCTATGGCTACACCTTC. The J gene is TRBJ1-2, the V gene TRBV12-5; 11 bases agree with TRBD1. V gave up 6 bases and J gave up 4 bases; unmatched junction bases: 7. Looked up from germline, CDR1 is LGHNT and CDR2 is FRNRAP. This CDR3 is built from 15 residues.

The genes are TRBV30 and TRBJ1-4; the match to TRBD1 covers 9 bases. Germline CDR1 and CDR2: GTSNPN and SVGIG (reference sequence). CDR3 length: 15 amino acids. V lost 7 bases and J lost 3; bases outside the gene matches: 9. The CDR3 region has the DNA TGTGCCTACTCCGGGACAGGGTGGTCTAATGAAAAACTGTTTTTT. Translation gives CAYSGTGWSNEKLFF.

This clone was detected once. The chain carries TRBV4-2 and TRBJ2-3, with TRBD2 matching over 11 bases. The CDR3 covers 18 residues. J was trimmed by 7 bases and V by 0 bases; bases with no gene match: 12. Germline loops: CDR1 LGHNA, CDR2 YNFKEQ. The CDR3 sequence is CASSQESLAGGALNTQYF. The CDR3 DNA reads TGTGCCAGCAGCCAAGAGTCTCTAGCGGGGGGCGCCCTGAATACGCAGTATTTT.

The V call is TRBV5-1, the J call TRBJ2-3; D ambiguous. The CDR3 spans 16 residues. The V gene lost 0 bases and the J gene lost 1 base, with 12 bases spanning the gap. Germline V lookup: CDR1 SGHRS, CDR2 YFSETQ. CDR3 loop: CASSLDRARRTDTQYF. DNA of the CDR3: TGCGCCAGCAGCTTGGACAGAGCTCGCCGCACAGATACGCAGTATTTT.

The V call is TRBV27, the J call TRBJ1-6; tentative D call: TRBD1 (5 bases). V lost 5 bases and J lost 5, with 10 bases in between. CDR3 size: 14 residues. Germline CDR1 is MNHEY and CDR2 is SMNVEV (reference sequence). The CDR3 bases are TGTGCCAGCAGTGGGAGGGGCAATAATTCACCCCTCCACTTT. Translating it yields CASSGRGNNSPLHF.

CDR3 in amino acids: CASSYSASVYEQYF. The CDR3 DNA reads as TGTGCCAGCAGTTACTCTGCGTCGGTCTACGAGCAGTACTTC. The V call is TRBV6-5, the J call TRBJ2-7; no clear D gene. The germline CDR1 and CDR2 sequences are MNHEY and SVGAGI. This CDR3 has 14 amino acids. V gave up 0 bases and J gave up 3 bases, with 9 bases separating them.

In its sample, this clone was seen once. The chain employs TRBV2 and TRBJ1-3, with 7 positions matching TRBD1. This CDR3 has 16 residues. Germline assignment: CDR1 SNHLY and CDR2 FYNNEI. After removal of 6 bases from V and 2 bases from J, the junction contained 10 bases not matched to a gene. The CDR3 sequence is CASRARQGTAGNTIYF. CDR3 sequence (DNA): TGTGCCAGCAGAGCAAGACAGGGAACTGCTGGAAACACCATATATTTT.